The following is a TCR beta chain sequence with its context. This entry comes from a study of shared T cell receptors in the human thymus. Sequencing was performed with immunoSEQ multiplex PCR; in TCRdb, only in-frame clones are kept and a portion is missing. The data contain approximately 490,000 clones, about four fifths of them singletons. CDR1 is MRHNA, CDR2 SNTAGT, per germline. This CDR3 comprises 15 residues. Losses at the gene ends were 6 bases for V and 2 bases for J; bases not matched to a gene: 7. These data also formed part of another study, on human thymus T cells.

This receptor was taken from a boy younger than two with a congenital heart defect. The sequenced sample was thymocytes. The chain carries TRBV6-4 and TRBJ2-1; 7 bases agree with TRBD2. This CDR3 reads CASRNLAAPYNEQFF. The CDR3 nucleotides read TGTGCCAGCAGGAACCTAGCGGCCCCCTACAATGAGCAGTTCTTC.